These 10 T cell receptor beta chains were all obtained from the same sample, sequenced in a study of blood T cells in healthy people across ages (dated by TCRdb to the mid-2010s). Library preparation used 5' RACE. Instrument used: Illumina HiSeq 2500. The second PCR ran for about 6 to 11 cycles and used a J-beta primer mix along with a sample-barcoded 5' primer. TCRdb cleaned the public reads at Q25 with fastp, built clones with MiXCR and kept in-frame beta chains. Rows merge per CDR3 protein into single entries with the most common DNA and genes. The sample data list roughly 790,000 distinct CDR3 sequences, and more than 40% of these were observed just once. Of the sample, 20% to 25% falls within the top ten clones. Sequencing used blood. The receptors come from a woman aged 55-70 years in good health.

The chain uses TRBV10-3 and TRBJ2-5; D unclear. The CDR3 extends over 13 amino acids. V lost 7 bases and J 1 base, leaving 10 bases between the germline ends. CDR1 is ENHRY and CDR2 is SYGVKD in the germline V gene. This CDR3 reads CAINTPTQETQYF. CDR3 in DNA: TGTGCCATCAATACACCGACCCAAGAGACCCAGTACTTC.

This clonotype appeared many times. The CDR3 loop is CASSVGPSAAQYEQYF. The CDR3 coding sequence is TGTGCCAGCAGCGTAGGGCCCTCAGCGGCCCAATACGAGCAGTACTTC. This sequence joins TRBV9 and TRBJ2-7; TRBD2 is a possible D gene (5 bases). Germline CDR1 and CDR2: SGDLS and YYNGEE. The CDR3 runs to 16 residues. Trimming removed 0 bases from V and 4 bases from J, with 17 bases in between.

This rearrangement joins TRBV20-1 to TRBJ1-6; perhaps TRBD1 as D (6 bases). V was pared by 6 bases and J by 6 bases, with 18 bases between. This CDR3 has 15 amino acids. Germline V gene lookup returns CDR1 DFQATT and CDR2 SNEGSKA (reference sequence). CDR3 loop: CSARDTGAGNSPLHF. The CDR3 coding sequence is TGCAGTGCAAGGGACACGGGAGCGGGTAATTCACCCCTCCACTTT.

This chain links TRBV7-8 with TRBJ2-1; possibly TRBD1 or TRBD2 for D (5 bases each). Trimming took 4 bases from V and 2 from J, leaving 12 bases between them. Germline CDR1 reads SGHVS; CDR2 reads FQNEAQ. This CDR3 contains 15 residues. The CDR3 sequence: CASSYGTEPYNEQFF. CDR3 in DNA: TGTGCCAGCAGCTACGGGACGGAACCCTACAATGAGCAGTTCTTC.

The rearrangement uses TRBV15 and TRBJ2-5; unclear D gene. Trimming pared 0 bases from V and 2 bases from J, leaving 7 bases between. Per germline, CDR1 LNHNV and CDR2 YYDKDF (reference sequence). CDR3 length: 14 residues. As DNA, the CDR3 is TGTGCCACCAGCAGAGATGGGCAGCAAGAGACCCAGTACTTC. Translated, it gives CATSRDGQQETQYF.

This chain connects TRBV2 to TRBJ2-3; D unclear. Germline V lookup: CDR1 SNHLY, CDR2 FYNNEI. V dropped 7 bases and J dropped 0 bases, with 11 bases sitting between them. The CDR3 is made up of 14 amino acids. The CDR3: CASKEARSTDTQYF. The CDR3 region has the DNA TGTGCCAGCAAGGAAGCCCGTAGCACAGATACGCAGTATTTT.

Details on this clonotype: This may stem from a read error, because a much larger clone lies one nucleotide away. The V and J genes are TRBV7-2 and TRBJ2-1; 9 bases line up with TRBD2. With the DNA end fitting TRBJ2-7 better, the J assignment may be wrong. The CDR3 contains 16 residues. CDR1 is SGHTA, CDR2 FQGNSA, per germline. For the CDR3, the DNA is TGTGCCAGCAGCCCCTGGGGCGGGGGGGCGTACAATGAGCAGTACTTC. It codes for CASSPWGGGAYNEQYF.

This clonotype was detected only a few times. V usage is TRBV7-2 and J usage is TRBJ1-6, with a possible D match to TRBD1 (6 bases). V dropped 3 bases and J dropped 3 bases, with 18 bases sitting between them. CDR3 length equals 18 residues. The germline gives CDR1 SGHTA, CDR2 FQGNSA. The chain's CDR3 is CASSFGQGLANYNSPLHF. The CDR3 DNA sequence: TGTGCCAGCAGCTTTGGGCAGGGGCTGGCCAACTATAATTCACCCCTCCACTTT.

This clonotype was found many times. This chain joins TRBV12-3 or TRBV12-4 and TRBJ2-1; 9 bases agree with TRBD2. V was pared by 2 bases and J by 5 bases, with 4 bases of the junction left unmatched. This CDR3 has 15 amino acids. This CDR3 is CASSLQAGGNNEQFF. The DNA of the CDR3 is TGTGCCAGCAGTTTACAAGCGGGAGGCAACAATGAGCAGTTCTTC.

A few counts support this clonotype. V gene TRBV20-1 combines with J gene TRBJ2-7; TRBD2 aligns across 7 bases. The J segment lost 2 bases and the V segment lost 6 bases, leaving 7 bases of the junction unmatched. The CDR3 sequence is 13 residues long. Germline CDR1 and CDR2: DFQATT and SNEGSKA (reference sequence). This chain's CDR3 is CSAERERTYEQYF. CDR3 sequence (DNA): TGCAGTGCCGAGCGGGAACGGACCTACGAGCAGTACTTC.